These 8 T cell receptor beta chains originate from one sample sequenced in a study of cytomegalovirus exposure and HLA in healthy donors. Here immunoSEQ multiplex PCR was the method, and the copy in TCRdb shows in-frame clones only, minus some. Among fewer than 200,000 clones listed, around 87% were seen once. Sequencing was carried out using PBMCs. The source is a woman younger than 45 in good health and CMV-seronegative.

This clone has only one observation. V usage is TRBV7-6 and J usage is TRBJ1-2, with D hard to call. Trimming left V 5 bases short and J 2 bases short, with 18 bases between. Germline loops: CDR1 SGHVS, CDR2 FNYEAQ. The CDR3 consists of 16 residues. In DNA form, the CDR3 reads TGTGCCAGCAGCCGCCACCGCCCGGGGAAGAACTATGGCTACACCTTC. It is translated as CASSRHRPGKNYGYTF.

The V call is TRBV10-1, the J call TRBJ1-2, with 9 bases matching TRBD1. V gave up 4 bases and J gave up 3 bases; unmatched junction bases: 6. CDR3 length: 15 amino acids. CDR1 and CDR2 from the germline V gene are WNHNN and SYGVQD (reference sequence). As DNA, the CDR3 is TGCGCCAGCAGTGGTTGGACAGGGGATGACTATGGCTACACCTTC. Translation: CASSGWTGDDYGYTF.

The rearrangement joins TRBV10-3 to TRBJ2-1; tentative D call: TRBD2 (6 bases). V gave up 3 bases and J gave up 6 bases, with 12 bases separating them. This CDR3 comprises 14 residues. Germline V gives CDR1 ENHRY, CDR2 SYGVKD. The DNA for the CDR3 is TGTGCCATCAGTGACCCGACTAGGTCCAATGAGCAGTTCTTC. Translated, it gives CAISDPTRSNEQFF.

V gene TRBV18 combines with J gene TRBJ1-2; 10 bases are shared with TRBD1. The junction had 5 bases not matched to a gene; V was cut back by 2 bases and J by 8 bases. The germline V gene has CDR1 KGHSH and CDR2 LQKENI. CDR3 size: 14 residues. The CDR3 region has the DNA TGTGCCAGCTCACCAGAGGGACAGGGGAGAGGCTACACCTTC. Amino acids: CASSPEGQGRGYTF.

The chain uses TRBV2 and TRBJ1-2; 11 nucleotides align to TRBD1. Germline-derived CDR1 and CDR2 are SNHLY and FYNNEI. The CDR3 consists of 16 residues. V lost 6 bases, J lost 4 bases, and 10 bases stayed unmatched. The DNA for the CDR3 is TGTGCCAGCAGCGTCCGGGACAGGGGGGATCTCTATGGCTACACCTTC. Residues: CASSVRDRGDLYGYTF.

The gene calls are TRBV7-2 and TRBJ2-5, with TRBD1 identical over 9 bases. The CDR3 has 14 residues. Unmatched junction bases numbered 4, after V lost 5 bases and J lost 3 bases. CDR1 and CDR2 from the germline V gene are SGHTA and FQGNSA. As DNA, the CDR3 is TGTGCCAGCAGCCCGTGGACAGGGGAAGAGACCCAGTACTTC. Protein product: CASSPWTGEETQYF.

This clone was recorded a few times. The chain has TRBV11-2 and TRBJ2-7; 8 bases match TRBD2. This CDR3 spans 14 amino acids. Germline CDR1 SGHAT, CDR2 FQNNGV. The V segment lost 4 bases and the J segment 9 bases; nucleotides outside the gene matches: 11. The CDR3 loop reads CASSSLAGTTPQYF. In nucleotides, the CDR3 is TGTGCCAGCAGCTCTCTAGCGGGTACTACGCCGCAGTACTTC.

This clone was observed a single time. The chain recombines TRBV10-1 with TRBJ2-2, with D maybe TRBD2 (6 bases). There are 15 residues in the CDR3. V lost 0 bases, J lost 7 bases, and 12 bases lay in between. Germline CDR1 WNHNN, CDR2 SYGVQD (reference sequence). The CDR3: CASSESRGGIGELFF. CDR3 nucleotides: TGCGCCAGCAGTGAGTCGCGGGGTGGCATCGGGGAGCTGTTTTTT.